This T cell receptor beta chain was documented in a study of metastatic and nonmetastatic thyroid tumors. Study-wide background: From malignant and benign thyroid patients, repertoires in blood and in tumor or nodule tissue were compared. Study results and limitations: As reported, TCR beta diversity in blood and tumor was significantly higher in malignant thyroid tumors than in benign nodules.

A total of 13 residues make up the CDR3, ends included. Per germline, CDR1 DFQATT and CDR2 SNEGSKA (reference sequence). Via MiXCR, TCRdb re-called the PCR reads. The sample yields roughly 12,000 clones, around a fifth seen once. Thyroid surgery had not been preceded by any treatment in any patient. Of note for this clone: Its antigen is still unknown. No conserved phenylalanine or tryptophan ends this CDR3, so it is likely a read error. The DNA is left out, because the CDR3 cannot be placed on it with certainty; the CDR3 is given as TCRdb lists it.

The clonotype was recovered from a female donor with papillary thyroid cancer or a benign thyroid nodule (not recorded which). Some clones in this sample may be carry-over from other donors' samples. Sequenced input: adjacent normal tissue. The chain has TRBV20-1 and TRBJ1-4; the D call in the table, TRBD1, was not verified against the DNA. The CDR3 reads CSAPDRANEEVFL.